This TCR beta chain comes out of a study of a mutant IDH1 vaccine in newly diagnosed glioma. Study at large: Standard pretreatment was either radiotherapy, temozolomide, or, for most, radiochemotherapy with temozolomide. V12 came at week 35, V13 at week 47. Study-wide findings and caveats: Any relationship between pseudoprogression and changes in top peripheral T cell clonotypes seemed absent.

Measured with immunoSEQ multiplex PCR; TCRdb has only the in-frame clones, and not every one. The profile shows about 23,000 clones, almost 85% of them singletons. Time point given: week 47, end of study. In every dose of vaccine, 300 ug of mutant IDH1 20-mer peptide was given alongside topical imiquimod. Each donor presented with a new WHO grade 3 or 4 astrocytoma that tested IDH1-mutant and showed ATRX loss. The count of this clone is one. Antigen unknown. The receptor was derived from a middle-aged man with glioma. Specimen: PBMCs, collected from a glioma patient whose treatment included an IDH1 peptide vaccine.

CDR3 residues: CSWGQGEVLDTQYF. The CDR3, as DNA: TGCAGCTGGGGACAGGGGGAGGTTTTAGATACGCAGTATTTT. The chain is built from TRBV29-1 and TRBJ2-3; TRBD1 matches at 11 bases. V shed 8 bases, J shed 5 bases, and the junction held 9 bases outside the gene matches. Germline V CDR1 and CDR2: SQVTM, ANQGSEA. The CDR3 has 14 amino acids.